Each of the 23 T cell receptor beta chains below was sequenced from the same sample in a study of post-analysis software for immune sequencing data. Study findings and constraints: Roughly five TRBV segments, including TRBV5-6, TRBV5-1 and TRBV20-1, were more frequent in patients than controls.

Their antigens remain unidentified. Unique molecular identifiers were built into the TCR beta cDNA libraries. In TCRdb, the PCR reads were re-called with MiXCR into one record per CDR3 protein. The sample yields around 260,000 distinct CDR3 sequences, 36% seen once. Material: blood. These receptors all come from a girl aged 10 to 17 with multiple sclerosis.

This clonotype appeared many times. The chain combines TRBV11-2 with TRBJ2-1, with D possibly TRBD2 on 6 matching bases. The V gene's germline CDR1 is SGHAT and CDR2 FQNNGV. Trimming took off 5 bases at V and 6 bases at J, with 11 bases between the two ends. The CDR3 length is 13 residues. The CDR3 DNA reads TGTGCCAGCAGCCCCCCGGGAGCCAATGAGCAGTTCTTC. Its protein is CASSPPGANEQFF.

This clonotype was seen at least ten times. The chain has TRBV4-2 and TRBJ2-3, with TRBD2 matching 8 bases. This CDR3 has 17 residues. Germline V CDR1 and CDR2: LGHNA, YNFKEQ. Trimming cost V 0 bases and J 7 bases; bases outside gene matches: 12. The CDR3 reads CASSQDRASGLRHTQYF. The CDR3 coding sequence is TGTGCCAGCAGCCAAGATCGGGCTAGCGGGCTTAGACATACGCAGTATTTT.

The gene calls are TRBV25-1 and TRBJ1-6; tentatively, D is TRBD1 (5 bases). Per germline, CDR1 MGHDK and CDR2 SYGVNS. Trimming removed 4 bases from V and 6 bases from J, with 19 bases in between. The CDR3 has 17 amino acids. Written as DNA, the CDR3 is TGTGCCAGCAGTGTTACGACCGGAGGTGGGGGTAATTCACCCCTCCACTTT. Translated: CASSVTTGGGGNSPLHF.

This clonotype was observed a handful of times. It may be a read error: a sequence one base away is much more abundant. Likely a read error: the CDR3 ends without its conserved phenylalanine or tryptophan. The V and J genes are TRBV29-1 and TRBJ2-3; D gene uncertain. Germline values: CDR1 SQVTM, CDR2 ANQGSEA. The CDR3 has 14 residues. V was shortened by 0 bases and J by 5 bases, with 12 bases between the two germline ends. The CDR3 reads CSVEDLSRRDTQYL. The CDR3 nucleotides read TGCAGCGTTGAAGACCTAAGCCGACGAGATACGCAGTATTTG.

This clonotype showed up many times. This chain links TRBV6-2 or TRBV6-3 with TRBJ2-7; possible D gene TRBD1, 6 bases. This CDR3 is built from 14 residues. Trimming shortened V by 5 bases and J by 3 bases, and 14 bases separated the two germline ends. Germline loops: CDR1 MNHEY, CDR2 SVGEGT. The CDR3 sequence: CASSDNRDYYEQYF. The CDR3 DNA reads TGTGCCAGCAGTGACAACAGGGATTACTACGAGCAGTACTTC.

In its sample, this clonotype was seen many times. The chain uses TRBV11-2 and TRBJ2-3; 10 positions agree with TRBD2. Germline loops: CDR1 SGHAT, CDR2 FQNNGV. Trimming at V came to 3 bases and at J to 0 bases, leaving 3 bases not matched to a gene. The length of the CDR3 is 16 residues. CDR3 sequence: CASSFSGGFSTDTQYF. Here the CDR3 DNA reads TGTGCCAGCAGCTTTAGCGGGGGGTTTAGCACAGATACGCAGTATTTT.

Only a few counts were recorded for this clonotype. A clone one base away is much larger, so this may be a read error. The chain uses TRBV29-1 and TRBJ2-7; 9 bases are shared with TRBD2. J gave up 7 bases and V 2 bases, and 9 bases lay outside the gene matches. Germline V CDR1 and CDR2: SQVTM, ANQGSEA. The CDR3 consists of 14 residues. DNA for the CDR3: TGCAGCGTTGAATGGCGGGAGGGCTCGTATGAGCAGTACTTC. This encodes CSVEWREGSYEQYF.

For this clonotype: This may stem from a read error, because a much larger clone lies one nucleotide away. The rearrangement joins TRBV7-2 to TRBJ2-3; 7 bases agree with TRBD2. Per the germline V gene, CDR1 is SGHTA and CDR2 is FQGNSA. The CDR3 has 14 residues. DNA for the CDR3: TGTGCCCGCAGCTTGGCGGGGGACACAGATACGCAGTATTTT. Translation gives CARSLAGDTDTQYF.

This clonotype was counted many times. The chain's CDR3 is CASSLVFGTGDYGYTF. The CDR3 DNA is TGTGCCAGCAGTTTAGTCTTCGGGACAGGGGACTATGGCTACACCTTC. The V and J genes are TRBV28 and TRBJ1-2, with 10 bases fitting TRBD1. The CDR3 has 16 residues. V was pared by 2 bases and J by 3 bases, with 6 bases of the junction left unmatched. The V gene's germline CDR1 is MDHEN and CDR2 SYDVKM.

This rearrangement joins TRBV2 to TRBJ2-7; the match to TRBD2 covers 8 bases. This CDR3 region has 14 residues. Germline CDR1 is SNHLY and CDR2 is FYNNEI. Germline trimming cut 7 bases from V and 5 bases from J; bases unmatched to any gene: 10. The CDR3 coding sequence is TGTGCCAGCAATAAAGGACTAGCATCCGACGAGCAGTACTTC. It yields the protein CASNKGLASDEQYF.

The V gene is TRBV5-6, the J gene TRBJ2-2, with a possible D match to TRBD1 (6 bases). Per germline, CDR1 SGHDT and CDR2 YYEEEE. The CDR3 sequence is 15 residues long. V was shortened by 0 bases and J by 4 bases, with 10 bases between the two germline ends. CDR3 amino acids: CASSLARGGTGELFF. In DNA form, the CDR3 reads TGTGCCAGCAGCTTGGCCAGGGGTGGCACCGGGGAGCTGTTTTTT.

About this clonotype: A much more abundant neighbour one base away suggests this may be a read error. This rearrangement joins TRBV18 to TRBJ1-2, with unresolved D. This CDR3 spans 14 amino acids. Per the germline V gene, CDR1 is KGHSH and CDR2 is LQKENI. This chain's CDR3 is CASAPPVGTYGYTF. The CDR3 coding sequence is TGTGCCAGCGCACCACCGGTAGGCACCTATGGCTACACCTTC.

V is TRBV30 and J is TRBJ1-4; TRBD1 is a possible D gene (6 bases). From germline, CDR1 is GTSNPN and CDR2 SVGIG (reference sequence). The CDR3 sequence is 16 residues long. Trimming stripped 6 bases from V and 2 bases from J, with 19 bases between. The CDR3 coding sequence is TGTGCCTGCTCGGACAGCGGATTCGGGACTAATGAAAAACTGTTTTTT. Translated, it gives CACSDSGFGTNEKLFF.

This chain links TRBV25-1 with TRBJ2-1; D may correspond to TRBD1 or TRBD2 (6 bases each). CDR1 and CDR2 from the germline V gene are MGHDK and SYGVNS. Trimming took off 8 bases at V and 5 bases at J, with 19 bases between the two ends. The CDR3 runs to 15 residues. The CDR3 coding sequence is TGTGCCAGCGGTGGGGGGATAGGGGGGCACAATGAGCAGTTCTTC. Its protein is CASGGGIGGHNEQFF. The complete variable domain, with remaining parts taken from reference TRBV25-1 and TRBJ2-1, reads EADIYQTPRYLVIGTGKKITLECSQTMGHDKMYWYQQDPGMELHLIHYSYGVNSTEKGDLSSESTVSRIRTEHFPLTLESARPSHTSQYLCASGGGIGGHNEQFFGPGTRLTVL.

To note about this clonotype: The junction departs from the called germline gene at one end, perhaps through a read error. The chain uses TRBV6-6 and TRBJ2-1; 15 nucleotides align to TRBD2. Germline CDR1 and CDR2: MNHNY and SVGAGI (reference sequence). The CDR3 length is 16 residues. The CDR3 here is CASSMGLAGGGETQFF. CDR3 DNA sequence: TGTGCAAGCAGTATGGGACTAGCGGGAGGCGGGGAGACCCAGTTCTTC.

This clonotype was found many times. V gene TRBV19 combines with J gene TRBJ2-1; 7 positions match TRBD2. V was pared by 7 bases and J by 5 bases, with 8 bases of the junction left unmatched. Per germline, CDR1 LNHDA and CDR2 SQIVND (reference sequence). CDR3 length equals 14 residues. DNA of the CDR3: TGTGCCAGTACCCAGAGCGGGGCCCACAATGAGCAGTTCTTC. Its protein is CASTQSGAHNEQFF.

Ten or more counts support this clonotype. V gene TRBV5-1 combines with J gene TRBJ2-3, with unresolved D. V was shortened by 3 bases and J by 2 bases, with 10 bases between the two germline ends. Germline V lookup: CDR1 SGHRS, CDR2 YFSETQ. The CDR3 is 14 amino acids. This CDR3 is CASSWAQTTDTQYF. The CDR3 nucleotides read TGCGCCAGCAGCTGGGCCCAGACCACAGATACGCAGTATTTT.

The chain carries TRBV2 and TRBJ2-4, with 8 nucleotides matching TRBD2. The CDR3 loop spans 12 amino acids. J was trimmed by 13 bases and V by 5 bases; bases with no gene match: 7. CDR1 and CDR2 from the germline V gene are SNHLY and FYNNEI. The chain's CDR3 is CASSSGSGEQYF. CDR3 nucleotide sequence: TGTGCCAGCAGTAGCGGGAGTGGGGAGCAGTACTTC.

In this sample, this clonotype turned up once. The chain uses TRBV24-1 and TRBJ2-1; D might be TRBD1 (6 bases). The tail of the sequence fits TRBJ2-7 better, so the J call may be wrong. Germline lookup yields CDR1 KGHDR and CDR2 SFDVKD. CDR3 size: 14 residues. In nucleotides, the CDR3 is TGTGCCACCAGTGACCATTACAGGGACGACAAGCAGTACTTC. Translated, it gives CATSDHYRDDKQYF.

The chain links TRBV20-1 to TRBJ2-7, with D maybe TRBD2 (5 bases). V dropped 1 base and J dropped 3 bases, with 16 bases sitting between them. This CDR3 spans 15 amino acids. Germline-derived CDR1 and CDR2 are DFQATT and SNEGSKA (reference sequence). This CDR3 reads CSARGLNGEVYEQYF. In nucleotides, the CDR3 is TGCAGTGCTAGAGGCCTCAACGGGGAAGTCTACGAGCAGTACTTC.

CDR3 protein: CASSPDGRSTDTQYF. CDR3 nucleotide sequence: TGCGCCAGCAGCCCCGACGGGAGGTCCACAGATACGCAGTATTTT. V usage is TRBV4-1 and J usage is TRBJ2-3, with 7 bases identical to TRBD2. The CDR3 consists of 15 residues. V shed 4 bases, J shed 2 bases, and the junction held 6 bases outside the gene matches. Germline V gene data show CDR1 as MGHRA and CDR2 as YSYEKL.

The chain has TRBV21-1 and TRBJ2-7; the D call in the table, TRBD2, was not verified against the DNA. TRBV21-1 is described as a pseudogene. This CDR3 is 16 amino acids long. The CDR3 DNA sequence: TGTGCCAGCAGCAAAGTGGCGAGCGGGGTAAGGAACGAGCAGTACTTC. Its translation is CASSKVASGVRNEQYF.

Of note for this clonotype: The conserved phenylalanine or tryptophan normally closing the CDR3 is absent here, so this likely arose from a read error. The chain carries TRBV7-6 and TRBJ2-1, with 9 bases lining up with TRBD2. CDR3 length equals 16 residues. The ends lost 4 bases at V and 6 bases at J; junction bases unmatched: 10. Germline CDR1 is SGHVS and CDR2 is FNYEAQ. The CDR3 DNA reads TGTGCCAGCAGCTATAGCGGGGGCACCCTCAGCAATGAGCAGTTCTGC. Translated: CASSYSGGTLSNEQFC.